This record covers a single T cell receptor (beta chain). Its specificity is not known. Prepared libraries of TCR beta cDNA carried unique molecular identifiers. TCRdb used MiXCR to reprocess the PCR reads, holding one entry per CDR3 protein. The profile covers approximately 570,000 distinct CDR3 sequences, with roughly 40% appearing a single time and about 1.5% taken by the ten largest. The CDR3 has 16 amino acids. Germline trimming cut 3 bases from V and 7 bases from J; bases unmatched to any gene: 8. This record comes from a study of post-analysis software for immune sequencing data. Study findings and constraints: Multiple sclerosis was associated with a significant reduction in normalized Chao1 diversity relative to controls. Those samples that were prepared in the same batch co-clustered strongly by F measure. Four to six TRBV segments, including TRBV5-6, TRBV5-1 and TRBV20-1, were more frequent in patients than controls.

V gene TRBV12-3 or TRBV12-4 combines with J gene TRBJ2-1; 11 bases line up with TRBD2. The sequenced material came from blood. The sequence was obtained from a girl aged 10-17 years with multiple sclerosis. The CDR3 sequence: CASSFSGRAAGNEQFF. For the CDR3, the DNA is TGTGCCAGCAGTTTTAGCGGGAGGGCCGCAGGAAATGAGCAGTTCTTC.